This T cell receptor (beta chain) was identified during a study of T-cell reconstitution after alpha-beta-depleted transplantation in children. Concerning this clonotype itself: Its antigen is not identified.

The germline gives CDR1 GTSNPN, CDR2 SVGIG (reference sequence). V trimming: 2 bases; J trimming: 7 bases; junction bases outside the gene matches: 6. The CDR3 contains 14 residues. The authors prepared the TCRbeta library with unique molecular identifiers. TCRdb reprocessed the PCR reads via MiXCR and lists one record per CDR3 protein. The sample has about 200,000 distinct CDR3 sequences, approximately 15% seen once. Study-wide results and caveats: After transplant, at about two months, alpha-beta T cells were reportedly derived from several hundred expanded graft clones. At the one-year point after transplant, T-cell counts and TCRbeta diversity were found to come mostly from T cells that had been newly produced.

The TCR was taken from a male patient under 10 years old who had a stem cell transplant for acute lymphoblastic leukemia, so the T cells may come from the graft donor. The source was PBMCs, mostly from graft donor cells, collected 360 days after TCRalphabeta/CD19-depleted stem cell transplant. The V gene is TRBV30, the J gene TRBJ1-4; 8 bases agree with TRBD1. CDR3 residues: CAWSPPGQAEKLFF. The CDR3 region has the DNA TGTGCCTGGAGTCCTCCGGGACAGGCTGAAAAACTGTTTTTT. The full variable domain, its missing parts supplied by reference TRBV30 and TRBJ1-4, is SQTIHQWPATLVQPVGSPLSLECTVEGTSNPNLYWYRQAAGRGLQLLFYSVGIGQISSEVPQNLSASRPQDRQFILSSKKLLLSDSGFYLCAWSPPGQAEKLFFGSGTQLSVL.